The 14 T cell receptor beta chains in this list originate from one sample, sequenced in a study of blood T cell repertoires in COVID-19. Assay: immunoSEQ multiplex PCR; the TCRdb copy retains only in-frame clones and omits some. This sample has fewer than 400,000 clones, with roughly 89% found just once. What was sequenced was PBMCs or T cells enriched from blood (not recorded which). These TCRs come from a woman aged 45-59 years who had recovered from COVID-19.

The chain is built from TRBV5-4 and TRBJ2-2, with D perhaps TRBD2 (7 bases). The ends were cut back, 4 bases at V and 1 base at J, with 11 bases in the middle. Germline CDR1 and CDR2: SGHNT and YYREEE (reference sequence). This CDR3 region has 15 residues. The CDR3 reads CASSAGAMNTGELFF. In DNA, the CDR3 is TGTGCCAGCAGCGCGGGGGCTATGAACACCGGGGAGCTGTTTTTT.

The count of this clone is one. The V and J genes are TRBV5-1 and TRBJ2-1; possibly TRBD1 for D (5 bases). The germline gives CDR1 SGHRS, CDR2 YFSETQ. V was trimmed by 6 bases and J by 8 bases, leaving 24 bases between them. This CDR3 is 16 amino acids long. The CDR3 loop reads CASTFNPQGLVDEQFF. The CDR3 DNA is TGCGCCAGCACATTTAACCCCCAGGGCCTGGTGGATGAGCAGTTCTTC.

The V gene is TRBV29-1, the J gene TRBJ2-1, with TRBD1 as a possible D gene (5 bases). V lost 6 bases, J lost 0 bases, and 15 bases lay in between. The length of the CDR3 is 15 residues. Germline values: CDR1 SQVTM, CDR2 ANQGSEA. The CDR3 region is CSVAGPSSSYNEQFF. CDR3 DNA sequence: TGCAGCGTCGCAGGGCCCTCGAGCTCCTACAATGAGCAGTTCTTC.

J is TRBJ1-5 and V is TRBV11-1; possible D gene TRBD1, 6 bases. The CDR3 has 16 residues. Germline V gene data show CDR1 as SGHAT and CDR2 as FQDESV (reference sequence). Trimming took off 3 bases at V and 0 bases at J, with 12 bases between the two ends. The chain's CDR3 is CASSFRGNYSNQPQHF. The DNA for the CDR3 is TGTGCCAGCAGCTTCAGGGGAAACTATAGCAATCAGCCCCAGCATTTT.

There are a few counts of this clone. V usage is TRBV28 and J usage is TRBJ1-5; tentatively, D is TRBD1 (5 bases). The CDR3 spans 14 residues. CDR1 is MDHEN, CDR2 SYDVKM, per germline. Between the trimmed V and J ends, which lost 8 bases and 0 bases, there was a span of 11 bases. The CDR3 sequence is CASRLGGSNQPQHF. The CDR3 DNA sequence: TGTGCCAGCCGCTTGGGGGGTAGCAATCAGCCCCAGCATTTT.

Here the CDR3 reads CSVLGARITEAFF. CDR3 sequence (DNA): TGCAGCGTTCTGGGCGCCCGGATCACTGAAGCTTTCTTT. The chain joins TRBV29-1 to TRBJ1-1, with D uncertain. The length of the CDR3 is 13 residues. Germline CDR1 and CDR2: SQVTM and ANQGSEA. Trimming pared 5 bases from V and 4 bases from J, leaving 14 bases between.

The rearrangement uses TRBV19 and TRBJ1-1; 11 bases are shared with TRBD1. The CDR3 consists of 15 residues. Germline V CDR1 and CDR2: LNHDA, SQIVND (reference sequence). The junction had 5 bases not matched to a gene; V was cut back by 3 bases and J by 5 bases. The CDR3 coding sequence is TGTGCCAGTAGTATTGCTGGGACAGGGGGGACTGAAGCTTTCTTT. It is translated as CASSIAGTGGTEAFF.

This chain connects TRBV7-8 to TRBJ1-2, with D uncertain. The CDR3 runs 15 residues. The V gene lost 5 bases and the J gene lost 0 bases, with 13 bases spanning the gap. Germline V gives CDR1 SGHVS, CDR2 FQNEAQ. The CDR3 sequence: CASSPRPQTNYGYTF. As DNA, the CDR3 is TGTGCCAGCAGCCCCCGCCCCCAGACTAACTATGGCTACACCTTC. Using reference TRBV7-8 and TRBJ1-2 for the parts outside the CDR3, the full variable domain is GAGVSQSPRYKVAKRGQDVALRCDPISGHVSLFWYQQALGQGPEFLTYFQNEAQLDKSGLPSDRFFAERPEGSVSTLKIQRTQQEDSAVYLCASSPRPQTNYGYTFGSGTRLTVV.

The J gene is TRBJ1-6, the V gene TRBV5-1; D uncertain. In germline, CDR1 is SGHRS, CDR2 YFSETQ. The CDR3 sequence is 16 residues long. The V and J ends lost 0 bases and 7 bases respectively, with 14 bases between them. CDR3 coding DNA: TGCGCCAGCAGCTTGGATCCCGGTAGAGTCAATTCACCCCTCCACTTT. It is translated as CASSLDPGRVNSPLHF.

The chain has TRBV19 and TRBJ1-2; no clear D. CDR1 and CDR2 (germline): LNHDA, SQIVND (reference sequence). This CDR3 region has 13 residues. Trimming left V 4 bases short and J 9 bases short, with 15 bases between. The CDR3 region is CASSKGGLMSYTF. The CDR3 DNA is TGTGCCAGTAGTAAGGGCGGGCTTATGAGCTACACCTTC.

The rearrangement joins TRBV3-1 (or the pseudogene TRBV3-2) to TRBJ2-1; 12 bases are a match to TRBD2. CDR1 LGHDT and CDR2 YNNKEL come from the germline V gene (reference sequence). The junction had 4 bases not matched to a gene; V was cut back by 0 bases and J by 4 bases. CDR3 length: 17 amino acids. The CDR3 DNA reads TGTGCCAGCAGCCAAGAACTGACTAGCGGGGGTTACAATGAGCAGTTCTTC. It specifies CASSQELTSGGYNEQFF.

The gene calls are TRBV7-9 and TRBJ2-3; D possibly corresponds to TRBD1 (6 bases). The ends were cut back, 5 bases at V and 4 bases at J, with 19 bases in the middle. CDR3 size: 16 residues. Germline V lookup: CDR1 SEHNR, CDR2 FQNEAQ (reference sequence). CDR3 bases: TGTGCCAGCAGCACAAACAGGGCGAGTGTGTCAGATACGCAGTATTTT. The encoded protein is CASSTNRASVSDTQYF.

This chain connects TRBV7-6 to TRBJ2-1, with 11 bases lining up with TRBD2. V was pared by 5 bases and J by 7 bases, with 7 bases of the junction left unmatched. In germline, CDR1 is SGHVS, CDR2 FNYEAQ. The CDR3 is 15 amino acids. The CDR3 spells CASSRGTSGWNEQFF. In DNA, the CDR3 is TGTGCCAGCAGCCGAGGGACTAGCGGATGGAATGAGCAGTTCTTC.

The genes are TRBV6-5 and TRBJ2-7; 8 nucleotides match TRBD2. The CDR3 runs 15 residues. Unmatched junction bases numbered 4, after V lost 2 bases and J lost 1 base. Per germline, CDR1 MNHEY and CDR2 SVGAGI. Written as DNA, the CDR3 is TGTGCCAGCAGTTACGTGGGACTAGGATCCTACGAGCAGTACTTC. It specifies CASSYVGLGSYEQYF.